The rows below give T cell receptor beta chains drawn from one sample of a study of blood T cell repertoires in COVID-19. Some clones are missing from TCRdb's copy, which holds only in-frame ones; the method was immunoSEQ multiplex PCR. The sample includes about 180,000 clones, roughly 82% of them seen just once. Material for sequencing was peripheral blood. These TCRs come from a woman in her 70s with acute or convalescent COVID-19. Each CDR3 is given with its conserved first and last residue. A D gene is named only where the DNA matches it firmly. Some rows mark clone size as missing; the rest say once, few, many or name a class of expanded clone.

CDR3	DNA	D	J	V	size
CASAGGLDEKLFF	TGTGCCAGCGCGGGGGGGCTGGATGAAAAACTGTTTTTT	-	TRBJ1-4	TRBV6-5	-
CASSSGLAGVDTQYF	TGTGCCAGCAGTTCTGGACTAGCGGGGGTAGATACGCAGTATTTT	TRBD2	TRBJ2-3	TRBV27	few
CASSAEGAYGYTF	TGTGCCAGCAGTGCCGAAGGAGCATATGGCTACACCTTC	-	TRBJ1-2	TRBV12-3/TRBV12-4	-
CASSLTGGNYGYTF	TGTGCCAGCAGCCTGACAGGGGGCAACTATGGCTACACCTTC	TRBD1	TRBJ1-2	TRBV28	-
CANPTRVNRGRGTDTQYF	TGTGCCAACCCGACCCGCGTCAACAGGGGACGGGGCACAGATACGCAGTATTTT	TRBD1	TRBJ2-3	TRBV28	-
CATSRDPGTGFNSPLHF	TGTGCCACCAGCAGAGATCCCGGGACAGGTTTCAATTCACCCCTCCACTTT	TRBD1	TRBJ1-6	TRBV15	-
CASSELQINTEAFF	TGTGCCAGCAGTGAACTCCAGATTAACACTGAAGCTTTCTTT	-	TRBJ1-1	TRBV6-1	-
CASRSTSSYEQYF	TGTGCCAGCAGGTCGACTAGCTCCTACGAGCAGTACTTC	-	TRBJ2-7	TRBV11-2	-
CASSWGGTSSYNEQFF	TGTGCCAGCAGCTGGGGAGGGACAAGCTCCTACAATGAGCAGTTCTTC	-	TRBJ2-1	TRBV5-4	-
CASSPRGGSGNTIYF	TGTGCCAGCAGTCCACGAGGGGGCTCTGGAAACACCATATATTTT	-	TRBJ1-3	TRBV28	-
CASSQDNRGNNEQFF	TGCGCCAGCAGCCAAGATAACAGGGGTAACAATGAGCAGTTCTTC	TRBD1	TRBJ2-1	TRBV4-1	-
CASSPLGREQYF	TGTGCCAGCAGCCCACTAGGGAGAGAGCAGTACTTC	-	TRBJ2-7	TRBV4-2	-
CASSVGTANSYEQYF	TGTGCCAGCAGCGTCGGGACAGCGAATTCCTACGAGCAGTACTTC	TRBD1	TRBJ2-7	TRBV3-1/TRBV3-2	many
CASSQGQGSRSGNTIYF	TGTGCCAGCTCCCAGGGACAGGGGAGCCGCTCTGGAAACACCATATATTTT	TRBD1	TRBJ1-3	TRBV18	-
CASSPTSPSEEQYF	TGTGCCAGCAGCCCGACTAGCCCATCCGAGGAGCAGTACTTC	TRBD2	TRBJ2-7	TRBV11-2	-
CASGLGSGQGETQYF	TGTGCTAGTGGTTTGGGTTCTGGACAGGGAGAGACCCAGTACTTC	TRBD1	TRBJ2-5	TRBV12-5	-
CASSLAGRELFF	TGTGCCAGCAGCTTGGCAGGGAGGGAGCTGTTTTTT	-	TRBJ2-2	TRBV11-2	-
CATMGGQSSYNEQFF	TGTGCCACCATGGGGGGACAGAGCTCCTACAATGAGCAGTTCTTC	-	TRBJ2-1	TRBV24-1	-
CASSYGRTGNTGELFF	TGTGCCAGCAGTTACGGTAGAACAGGGAACACCGGGGAGCTGTTTTTT	-	TRBJ2-2	TRBV6-5	-
CASSYAGYITEAFF	TGTGCCAGCAGTTACGCAGGGTATATTACTGAAGCTTTCTTT	-	TRBJ1-1	TRBV6-6	-
CASSQRGNYEQYF	TGTGCCAGTAGTCAACGGGGGAACTACGAGCAGTACTTC	-	TRBJ2-7	TRBV19	-
CASSPTRITDTQYF	TGTGCCAGCAGCCCAACTAGGATTACGGATACGCAGTATTTT	-	TRBJ2-3	TRBV6-2/TRBV6-3	-
CASSPGQDTFDSNQPQHF	TGTGCCAGCTCACCGGGACAGGACACTTTCGATAGCAATCAGCCCCAGCATTTT	TRBD1	TRBJ1-5	TRBV18	-
CASSQQGVDSPLHF	TGTGCCAGCAGTCAACAGGGGGTTGATTCACCCCTCCACTTT	TRBD1	TRBJ1-6	TRBV5-4	-
CASSLGSFEQYF	TGCGCCAGCAGCTTGGGTTCTTTCGAGCAGTACTTC	-	TRBJ2-7	TRBV5-1	-
CASSIEVLAYNEQFF	TGTGCCAGTAGTATTGAGGTGCTTGCCTACAATGAGCAGTTCTTC	-	TRBJ2-1	TRBV19	-
CSARSGDGYTF	TGCAGCGCCCGTTCAGGGGATGGCTACACCTTC	-	TRBJ1-2	TRBV29-1	-
CATSRGLRESGELFF	TGTGCCACCAGCAGGGGTTTGAGGGAATCAGGTGAACTGTTTTTT	-	TRBJ1-4	TRBV15	many
CASSEGGQRHYGYTF	TGTGCCAGCAGTGAGGGGGGACAGAGGCACTATGGCTACACCTTC	TRBD1	TRBJ1-2	TRBV2	-
CASSVDRDRVAGISYEQYF	TGTGCCAGCTCGGTGGACCGGGACAGGGTCGCCGGAATCTCGTACGAGCAGTACTTC	TRBD1	TRBJ2-7	TRBV18	once
CASSQQPGVPTDTQYF	TGCGCCAGCAGTCAACAACCGGGGGTGCCCACGGATACGCAGTATTTT	-	TRBJ2-3	TRBV23-1	once
CASSTTGGGEQYF	TGTGCCAGTAGTACCACAGGGGGCGGCGAGCAGTACTTC	TRBD1	TRBJ2-7	TRBV19	-
CASSIMAAGGLGTQYF	TGTGCCAGTAGTATAATGGCGGCGGGGGGGCTCGGGACCCAGTACTTC	TRBD2	TRBJ2-5	TRBV19	-
CASSIPMSGNPYNEQFF	TGTGCCAGTAGTATTCCCATGAGCGGGAACCCCTACAATGAGCAGTTCTTC	TRBD2	TRBJ2-1	TRBV19	-
CATSRDIGGDQPQHF	TGTGCCACCAGCAGAGATATAGGGGGCGATCAGCCCCAGCATTTT	TRBD1	TRBJ1-5	TRBV15	-
CASSLGRWEIWGNEQFF	TGCGCCAGCAGCTTGGGAAGGTGGGAGATCTGGGGCAATGAGCAGTTCTTC	-	TRBJ2-1	TRBV5-1	-
CASVRDRGYGNYGYTF	TGTGCCAGCGTAAGAGACAGGGGATATGGTAACTATGGCTACACCTTC	-	TRBJ1-2	TRBV21-1	-
CASSILGQGAYGYTF	TGTGCCAGTAGTATATTGGGACAGGGCGCCTATGGCTACACCTTC	TRBD1	TRBJ1-2	TRBV19	once
CASSNRVIDGYTF	TGTGCCAGTAGCAACAGGGTGATAGATGGCTACACCTTC	-	TRBJ1-2	TRBV19	-
CASSPPTRNTEAFF	TGTGCCAGCAGTCCTCCGACTAGGAACACTGAAGCTTTCTTT	-	TRBJ1-1	TRBV28	-